Listed below are T cell receptor beta chains from one sample, sequenced in a study of blood T cell repertoires in COVID-19. The method was immunoSEQ multiplex PCR; TCRdb's version includes in-frame clones alone and lacks a portion of them. The profile shows 150,000 to 200,000 clones, roughly four fifths of them singletons. Sequencing was carried out using PBMCs or T cells enriched from blood (not recorded which). The receptor source for this set is a man aged 50 or older who had recovered from COVID-19. The CDR3 runs from the conserved cysteine through the conserved F or W. Each record gives: V gene, clone size, D gene, J gene, CDR3 DNA, CDR3 protein. A D gene is named only where the DNA matches it firmly. For some rows the clone size is stated as once, few or many, or as a class when expanded; others skip it.

>TRBV9|NA|TRBD1|TRBJ2-7
TGTGCCAGCAGCGTCAACAGGGGCGAGCAGTACTTC
CASSVNRGEQYF
>TRBV16|NA|TRBD1|TRBJ1-5
TGTGCCAGCAGCCAAGTACAGACAGGGAATCAGCCCCAGCATTTT
CASSQVQTGNQPQHF
>TRBV6-5|NA|TRBD2|TRBJ2-1
TGTGCCAGCAGATCTAGCGGGGGGCCTTACAATGAGCAGTTCTTC
CASRSSGGPYNEQFF
>TRBV6-4|NA|NA|TRBJ1-6
TGTGCCAGCAGCGCCGGGACACTCAATTCACCCCTCCACTTT
CASSAGTLNSPLHF
>TRBV14|NA|NA|TRBJ1-6
TGTGCCAGCAAGCCGGGGTCCCACTATAATTCACCCCTCCACTTT
CASKPGSHYNSPLHF
>TRBV29-1|NA|TRBD1|TRBJ1-1
TGCAGCGTTTCCCAGGGGGAGACTGAAGCTTTCTTT
CSVSQGETEAFF
>TRBV5-6|NA|TRBD1|TRBJ1-1
TGTGCCAGCAGCGCGGCGGCCGGGACAGCGAACACTGAAGCTTTCTTT
CASSAAAGTANTEAFF
>TRBV21-1|few|NA|TRBJ1-4
TGTGCCAGCAGCAAAGGGCGGGACAGGGGCGAAAAACTGTTTTTT
CASSKGRDRGEKLFF
>TRBV2|NA|TRBD1|TRBJ1-5
TGTGCCAGCAGTGGTACAGGGGGGAATCAGCCCCAGCATTTT
CASSGTGGNQPQHF
>TRBV10-3|NA|TRBD1|TRBJ1-1
TGTGCCATCAGTGAGTCGGAGACAGGGGGCACTGAAGCTTTCTTT
CAISESETGGTEAFF
>TRBV4-2|NA|NA|TRBJ2-1
TGTGCCAGCAGCCAAGACTATTCGTCGGACAATGAGCAGTTCTTC
CASSQDYSSDNEQFF
>TRBV11-2|NA|TRBD1|TRBJ2-7
TGTGCCAGCAGCTCACATCGCAGGGGGAGTGGTCAGTACTTC
CASSSHRRGSGQYF
>TRBV18|NA|NA|TRBJ1-5
TGTGCCAGCTCACGTGACAGGAGTTCAGAGCAGCCCCAGCATTTT
CASSRDRSSEQPQHF
>TRBV27|NA|NA|TRBJ1-5
TGTGCCAGCAGTTTCTCCCAGGTGGGCAATCAGCCCCAGCATTTT
CASSFSQVGNQPQHF
>TRBV7-2|NA|NA|TRBJ1-1
TGTGCCAGCAGCTGGTGGGGGGGCGTCACTGAAGCTTTCTTT
CASSWWGGVTEAFF
>TRBV9|NA|NA|TRBJ1-1
TGTGCCAGCAGCGTAGTTCTACTGAACACTGAAGCTTTCTTT
CASSVVLLNTEAFF
>TRBV5-1|NA|NA|TRBJ2-2
TGCGCCAGCAGCTTGGGAGGGCGATTCACCGGGGAGCTGTTTTTT
CASSLGGRFTGELFF
>TRBV11-3|NA|TRBD2|TRBJ2-7
TGTGCCAGCAGCTTAGGTCTTTTGGAGCGGGGTATCTGCTACGAGCAGTACTTC
CASSLGLLERGICYEQYF
>TRBV12-3/TRBV12-4|NA|NA|TRBJ2-3
TGTGCCAGCAGGGAATCAGGGGATACGCAGTATTTT
CASRESGDTQYF
>TRBV5-1|NA|NA|TRBJ2-2
TGCGCCAGCAGCCCAGGAGGGAGAGTATCTTCGAACACCGGGGAGCTGTTTTTT
CASSPGGRVSSNTGELFF
>TRBV6-4|few|NA|TRBJ2-1
TGTGCCAGCAGTGACACCGACAGCTCCTACAATGAGCAGTTCTTC
CASSDTDSSYNEQFF
>TRBV6-1|NA|TRBD1|TRBJ1-5
TGTGCCAGCAGTGACCGGGACAGTGGCAATCAGCCCCAGCATTTT
CASSDRDSGNQPQHF
>TRBV20-1|NA|NA|TRBJ1-6
TGCAGTGCTAGTTCAGGGGACAATTCACCCCTCCACTTT
CSASSGDNSPLHF
>TRBV4-1|NA|NA|TRBJ2-3
TGCGCCAGCAACCCGGGAGCTGGAGATACGCAGTATTTT
CASNPGAGDTQYF
>TRBV3-1/TRBV3-2|once|NA|TRBJ1-1
TGTGCCAGCAGCCGGGGAGATACGAACACTGAAGCTTTCTTT
CASSRGDTNTEAFF
>TRBV7-2|once|TRBD2|TRBJ2-3
TGTGCCAGCAGCTTAACACTGCGGGGGGCCACAGATACGCAGTATTTT
CASSLTLRGATDTQYF
>TRBV5-4|once|TRBD1|TRBJ2-4
TGTGCCAGCAGCCGGGGCAGAGACAGGGAGGCCAAAAACATTCAGTACTTC
CASSRGRDREAKNIQYF
>TRBV11-2|once|NA|TRBJ2-5
TGTGCCAGCAGCAAGACTCCCAGGGCCCAAGAGACCCAGTACTTC
CASSKTPRAQETQYF
>TRBV7-9|NA|TRBD1|TRBJ2-7
TGTGCCAGCAGCCCGGGCGGACAGGGCGTTATTGTGTCCTACGAGCAGTACTTC
CASSPGGQGVIVSYEQYF
>TRBV5-1|NA|NA|TRBJ2-1
TGCGCCAGCCGCCAGGCGGGGTCCTCCTACAATGAGCAGTTCTTC
CASRQAGSSYNEQFF
>TRBV18|NA|TRBD2|TRBJ2-1
TGTGCCAGCTCACCCGGAGGACTAGCGGGGGGGACGAACAATGAGCAGTTCTTC
CASSPGGLAGGTNNEQFF
>TRBV6-5|once|NA|TRBJ1-3
TGTGCCAGCGGGGCGGGGGGCCCTGGAAACACCATATATTTT
CASGAGGPGNTIYF
>TRBV5-1|once|TRBD1|TRBJ1-1
TGCGCCAGCAGCTCCCCTGGGACAGGGCTCCTGAACACTGAAGCTTTCTTT
CASSSPGTGLLNTEAFF
>TRBV4-2|NA|NA|TRBJ2-7
TGTGCCAGCAGGGAGGGGGAGGGTGTAGCTTCCTACGAGCAGTACTTC
CASREGEGVASYEQYF
>TRBV18|NA|TRBD1|TRBJ1-1
TGTGCCAGCTCGATCAGGACAGGGGAGGCTGAAGCTTTCTTT
CASSIRTGEAEAFF
>TRBV19|NA|NA|TRBJ1-1
TGTGCCAGTAGTATAGGAGGTAACACTGAAGCTTTCTTT
CASSIGGNTEAFF
>TRBV29-1|NA|NA|TRBJ2-5
TGCAGCGTTGTCCGGCAGGGGAAGGAGACCCAGTACTTC
CSVVRQGKETQYF
>TRBV20-1|NA|TRBD1|TRBJ2-1
TGCAGTGCTAGTTTGGGACAGGGGGCGGATGAGCAGTTCTTC
CSASLGQGADEQFF
>TRBV7-3|NA|NA|TRBJ1-5
TGTGCCAGCAGCTGGGTGGGAGGGCAGCCCCAGCATTTT
CASSWVGGQPQHF
>TRBV28|NA|TRBD2|TRBJ2-1
TGTGCCAGCAGAGGCCTAGCGGGGGCGAATGAGCAGTTCTTC
CASRGLAGANEQFF
>TRBV28|once|TRBD1|TRBJ1-1
TGTGCCAGCAGTTTCTTCTTGGACAGGTCCATGAACACTGAAGCTTTCTTT
CASSFFLDRSMNTEAFF
>TRBV21-1|NA|NA|TRBJ1-3
TGTGCCAGCAGCAAACAGGGGTTCTCTGGAAACACCATATATTTT
CASSKQGFSGNTIYF
>TRBV7-9|NA|NA|TRBJ1-2
TGTGCCAGCAGCCCCGACAGATTTTCAAACTATGGCTACACCTTC
CASSPDRFSNYGYTF
>TRBV7-2|NA|NA|TRBJ2-3
TGTGCCAGCAGCTTAGCGCTAAGGGGCCCAGATACGCAGTATTTT
CASSLALRGPDTQYF
>TRBV19|NA|NA|TRBJ2-7
TGTGCCAGTAGCTGGGAGGTCAACTACGAGCAGTACTTC
CASSWEVNYEQYF
>TRBV19|NA|NA|TRBJ2-3
TGTGCCAGTAGTATAACGGGTGCTAGCACAGATACGCAGTATTTT
CASSITGASTDTQYF
>TRBV19|NA|TRBD1|TRBJ1-1
TGTGCCAGTAGTCCGATTCAGGGGGGGAACACTGAAGCTTTCTTT
CASSPIQGGNTEAFF
>TRBV3-1/TRBV3-2|NA|TRBD1|TRBJ1-3
TGTGCCAGCAGCTTGGACAGGGTGGGCACCATATATTTT
CASSLDRVGTIYF
>TRBV10-3|NA|NA|TRBJ2-5
TGTGCCAGCCGGGTGGGGGGAGGAAACCAAGAGACCCAGTACTTC
CASRVGGGNQETQYF
>TRBV4-2|once|TRBD2|TRBJ2-3
TGTGCCAGCAGCCGCACGGAGGCGGGGGGTCGAGATACGCAGTATTTT
CASSRTEAGGRDTQYF
>TRBV19|few|NA|TRBJ1-4
TGTGCCAGTAGTCCAGGACAGACGGGAGGAAAACTGTTTTTT
CASSPGQTGGKLFF